The clone carrying this T cell receptor beta chain was seen many times. The sample originates from a study of T cells in Graves' hyperthyroidism and ophthalmopathy. Amplification yielded TCR beta CDR3 regions, with RNA transcripts as the source. The TCR CDR3 was amplified in a first-round RT-PCR using the HTBI primer set. MiXCR, run by TCRdb on the multiplex PCR reads, gives a single entry per CDR3 protein. The table has roughly 350,000 distinct CDR3 sequences, around 15% seen once. CDR3 length: 15 amino acids. The germline V gene has CDR1 MGHRA and CDR2 YSYEKL. Trimming removed 0 bases at V and 1 base at J, with 9 bases between.

The sequenced sample consisted of blood. This receptor was identified in a woman aged 30 to 39 with Graves' ophthalmopathy. This rearrangement joins TRBV4-1 to TRBJ2-5; no clear D gene. As DNA, the CDR3 is TGCGCCAGCAGCCAAGAAATGGTATCCCAAGAGACCCAGTACTTC. Its protein product is CASSQEMVSQETQYF.